The next 21 T cell receptor beta chains were all read from a single sample in a study of blood T cell repertoires in COVID-19. TCRdb keeps only in-frame clones here, not all; method: immunoSEQ multiplex PCR. Here the sample spans a few hundred thousand clones, roughly 91% being singletons. Sequencing was done on a sample of PBMCs or T cells enriched from blood (not recorded which). The receptors stem from a woman between 25 and 40 years old who had recovered from COVID-19.

The chain links TRBV27 to TRBJ2-2; 10 bases fit TRBD2. The germline V gene encodes CDR1 MNHEY and CDR2 SMNVEV (reference sequence). The CDR3 has 18 amino acids. V shed 2 bases, J shed 6 bases, and the junction held 12 bases outside the gene matches. This CDR3 is CASSLRTSGKSFAGELFF. CDR3 sequence (DNA): TGTGCCAGCAGTTTACGTACTAGCGGGAAGTCTTTCGCCGGGGAGCTGTTTTTT.

This clone was recorded once. The chain is built from TRBV19 and TRBJ2-7; the match to TRBD2 covers 11 bases. The CDR3 totals 13 residues. V shed 10 bases, J shed 6 bases, and the junction held 8 bases outside the gene matches. Germline CDR1 is LNHDA and CDR2 is SQIVND (reference sequence). The CDR3 coding sequence is TGTGCCACCAGACTAGCGGGGAGGGGCGAGCAGTACTTC. It translates to CATRLAGRGEQYF.

The chain employs TRBV5-1 and TRBJ1-2; the D gene is possibly TRBD1 (5 bases). The germline CDR1 and CDR2 sequences are SGHRS and YFSETQ. This CDR3 contains 15 residues. Trimming removed 0 bases from V and 5 bases from J, with 14 bases in between. CDR3 protein: CASSLGAPGTYGYTF. CDR3 nucleotides: TGCGCCAGCAGCTTGGGGGCCCCGGGGACTTATGGCTACACCTTC. Variable domain in full (rest from reference TRBV5-1 and TRBJ1-2): KAGVTQTPRYLIKTRGQQVTLSCSPISGHRSVSWYQQTPGQGLQFLFEYFSETQRNKGNFPGRFSGRQFSNSRSEMNVSTLELGDSALYLCASSLGAPGTYGYTFGSGTRLTVV.

This rearrangement joins TRBV10-3 to TRBJ1-4; 7 bases match TRBD1. CDR3 length: 17 residues. Trimming at V came to 2 bases and at J to 8 bases, leaving 14 bases not matched to a gene. CDR1 is ENHRY, CDR2 SYGVKD, per germline. CDR3 coding DNA: TGTGCCATCAGTGAGGGGTCCCTAGGGACAGCAGAAGAAAAACTGTTTTTT. It encodes CAISEGSLGTAEEKLFF.

With regard to this clone: Since a far larger clone is one base different, this is likely a read error. V gene TRBV11-1 combines with J gene TRBJ1-1; no reliable D call. CDR1 SGHAT and CDR2 FQDESV come from the germline V gene (reference sequence). Trimming took 3 bases from V and 1 from J, leaving 3 bases between them. The length of the CDR3 is 12 residues. CDR3: CASSFGNTEAFF. Written as DNA, the CDR3 is TGTGCCAGCAGCTTCGGGAACACTGAAGCTTTCTTT. Full variable domain (remainder filled in from reference TRBV11-1 and TRBJ1-1): EAEVAQSPRYKITEKSQAVAFWCDPISGHATLYWYRQILGQGPELLVQFQDESVVDDSQLPKDRFSAERLKGVDSTLKIQPAELGDSAMYLCASSFGNTEAFFGQGTRLTVV.

The chain carries TRBV27 and TRBJ2-2; no clear D gene. The CDR3 is made up of 15 amino acids. CDR1 MNHEY and CDR2 SMNVEV come from the germline V gene (reference sequence). Trimming took off 0 bases at V and 5 bases at J, with 10 bases between the two ends. In DNA form, the CDR3 reads TGTGCCAGCAGTTTATCGCCCCTCGGGACCGGGGAGCTGTTTTTT. Encoded protein: CASSLSPLGTGELFF.

The CDR3, as DNA: TGCGCCAGCAGCTTACCGGGACTTAACAATGAGCAGTTCTTC. Its translation: CASSLPGLNNEQFF. The chain recombines TRBV5-1 with TRBJ2-1; TRBD2 might be the D (6 bases). Trimming stripped 2 bases from V and 5 bases from J, with 11 bases between. CDR3 length: 14 amino acids. CDR1 and CDR2 (germline): SGHRS, YFSETQ. Filled out from reference TRBV5-1 and TRBJ2-1, the complete variable domain reads KAGVTQTPRYLIKTRGQQVTLSCSPISGHRSVSWYQQTPGQGLQFLFEYFSETQRNKGNFPGRFSGRQFSNSRSEMNVSTLELGDSALYLCASSLPGLNNEQFFGPGTRLTVL.

CDR3 sequence: CASTLEEVGGTIYF. The CDR3 nucleotides are TGTGCCAGTACTTTGGAGGAGGTCGGGGGCACCATATATTTT. This sequence joins TRBV19 and TRBJ1-3, with D perhaps matching TRBD1 (5 bases). Trimming removed 7 bases at V and 9 bases at J, with 19 bases between. The CDR3 sequence is 14 residues long. Germline V lookup: CDR1 LNHDA, CDR2 SQIVND (reference sequence).

The V gene is TRBV30, the J gene TRBJ2-2; no firm D call. The V end was cut by 0 bases, the J end by 1 base, with 6 bases between. Germline loops: CDR1 GTSNPN, CDR2 SVGIG (reference sequence). The CDR3 totals 14 residues. The CDR3 spells CAWSVQLNTGELFF. CDR3 nucleotides: TGTGCCTGGAGTGTACAGCTGAACACCGGGGAGCTGTTTTTT.

The chain joins TRBV4-2 to TRBJ1-6; no clear D. CDR1 and CDR2 (germline): LGHNA, YNFKEQ. With 4 bases removed from V and 3 bases from J, the gap between germline ends came to 34 bases. The CDR3 consists of 23 residues. CDR3 in DNA: TGTGCCAGCAGCCTGTTCCTAGCAGAGGGAGAAACGGCTGACGGCCGCTATAATTCACCCCTCCACTTT. Translated, it gives CASSLFLAEGETADGRYNSPLHF.

This chain joins TRBV6-5 and TRBJ1-2; 7 bases are shared with TRBD1. V lost 6 bases to trimming and J lost 4 bases; unmatched junction nucleotides: 8. The CDR3 covers 14 residues. The germline V gene encodes CDR1 MNHEY and CDR2 SVGAGI. DNA for the CDR3: TGTGCCAGCAGCTCGAGACAGGGCACCTATGGCTACACCTTC. It is translated as CASSSRQGTYGYTF.

The V gene is TRBV19, the J gene TRBJ1-1, with D tentatively TRBD1 (5 bases). V was clipped by 3 bases and J by 11 bases, with 16 bases between them. CDR1 is LNHDA and CDR2 is SQIVND in the germline V gene (reference sequence). There are 13 residues in the CDR3. The CDR3 loop reads CASSIPAGRVAFF. CDR3 nucleotide sequence: TGTGCCAGTAGTATTCCGGCAGGGAGGGTCGCTTTCTTT.

The chain recombines TRBV3-1 (or the pseudogene TRBV3-2) with TRBJ2-1, with D unresolved. Trimming took 7 bases from V and 5 from J, leaving 6 bases between them. The CDR3 length is 11 residues. In germline, CDR1 is LGHDT, CDR2 YNNKEL (reference sequence). The CDR3: CASTSNNEQFF. CDR3 DNA: TGTGCCAGCACCTCTAACAATGAGCAGTTCTTC.

The rearrangement links TRBV28 to TRBJ2-7; a weak D match, TRBD1 (6 bases). Germline CDR1 MDHEN, CDR2 SYDVKM. Between the trimmed V and J ends, which lost 5 bases and 4 bases, there was a span of 12 bases. The CDR3 consists of 13 residues. This CDR3 reads CASSGGRRYEQYF. CDR3 coding DNA: TGTGCCAGCAGTGGGGGCCGGCGGTACGAGCAGTACTTC.

The rearrangement joins TRBV7-2 to TRBJ2-7; 7 positions match TRBD1. V trimming: 3 bases; J trimming: 4 bases; junction bases outside the gene matches: 3. The V gene's germline CDR1 is SGHTA and CDR2 FQGNSA. The CDR3 consists of 13 residues. The CDR3 bases are TGTGCCAGCAGCTTGGACAGGTCTTACGAGCAGTACTTC. Translated: CASSLDRSYEQYF.

The rearrangement links TRBV27 to TRBJ1-2, with D possibly matching TRBD1 (6 bases). Germline values: CDR1 MNHEY, CDR2 SMNVEV (reference sequence). V was trimmed by 7 bases and J by 1 base, leaving 16 bases between them. The CDR3 has 15 residues. CDR3 region: CASTMRPDSNYGYTF. For the CDR3, the DNA is TGTGCCAGCACCATGAGACCGGACAGTAACTATGGCTACACCTTC.

The rearrangement joins TRBV18 to TRBJ1-1, with D possibly matching TRBD1 (5 bases). Trimming pared 3 bases from V and 6 bases from J, leaving 17 bases between. The CDR3 consists of 15 residues. Per germline, CDR1 KGHSH and CDR2 LQKENI. Written as DNA, the CDR3 is TGTGCCAGCTCACCGGGAGGGACCTTCCTCGCTGAAGCTTTCTTT. Translated: CASSPGGTFLAEAFF.

This chain links TRBV4-3 with TRBJ1-4; 9 bases are a match to TRBD1. V gave up 1 base and J gave up 8 bases; unmatched junction bases: 5. Germline-derived CDR1 and CDR2 are LGHNA and YSLEER. The CDR3 contains 15 residues. CDR3 residues: CASSQGDRVGEKLFF. CDR3 nucleotides: TGCGCCAGCAGCCAAGGGGACAGGGTTGGGGAAAAACTGTTTTTT.

J is TRBJ1-5 and V is TRBV7-9, with TRBD1 as a possible D gene (5 bases). Trimming shortened V by 5 bases and J by 8 bases, and 16 bases separated the two germline ends. Germline CDR1 is SEHNR and CDR2 is FQNEAQ (reference sequence). The length of the CDR3 is 14 residues. This CDR3 reads CASSGGETWEPQHF. DNA for the CDR3: TGTGCCAGCAGCGGGGGGGAGACATGGGAGCCCCAGCATTTT.

This chain joins TRBV5-1 and TRBJ1-2, with 11 bases that match TRBD1. The CDR3 contains 16 residues. Losses at the gene ends were 4 bases for V and 1 base for J; bases not matched to a gene: 6. Germline loops: CDR1 SGHRS, CDR2 YFSETQ. DNA for the CDR3: TGCGCCAGCAGCCTAGGACAGGGGGCAAATAACTATGGCTACACCTTC. Residues: CASSLGQGANNYGYTF.

The chain couples TRBV6-5 to TRBJ2-3, with D possibly being TRBD1 (6 bases). Trimming removed 2 bases from V and 5 bases from J, with 17 bases in between. This CDR3 comprises 16 residues. Germline CDR1 is MNHEY and CDR2 is SVGAGI. The CDR3 nucleotides read TGTGCCAGCAGTTACCGTTTCAGGGGAGTGGGAGATACGCAGTATTTT. This gives the protein CASSYRFRGVGDTQYF.